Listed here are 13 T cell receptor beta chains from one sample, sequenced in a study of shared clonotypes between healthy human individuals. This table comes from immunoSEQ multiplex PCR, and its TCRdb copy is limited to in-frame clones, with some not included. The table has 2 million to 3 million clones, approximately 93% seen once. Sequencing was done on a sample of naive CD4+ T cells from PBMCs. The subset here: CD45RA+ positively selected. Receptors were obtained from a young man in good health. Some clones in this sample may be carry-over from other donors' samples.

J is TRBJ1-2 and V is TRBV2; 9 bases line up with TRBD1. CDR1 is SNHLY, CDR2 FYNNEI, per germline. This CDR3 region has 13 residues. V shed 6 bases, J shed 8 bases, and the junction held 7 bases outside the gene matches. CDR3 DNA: TGTGCCAGCAGCCCCCTGACAGGGGGAGGCTACACCTTC. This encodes CASSPLTGGGYTF. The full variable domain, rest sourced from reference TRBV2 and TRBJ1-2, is EPEVTQTPSHQVTQMGQEVILRCVPISNHLYFYWYRQILGQKVEFLVSFYNNEISEKSEIFDDQFSVERPDGSNFTLKIRSTKLEDSAMYFCASSPLTGGGYTFGSGTRLTVV.

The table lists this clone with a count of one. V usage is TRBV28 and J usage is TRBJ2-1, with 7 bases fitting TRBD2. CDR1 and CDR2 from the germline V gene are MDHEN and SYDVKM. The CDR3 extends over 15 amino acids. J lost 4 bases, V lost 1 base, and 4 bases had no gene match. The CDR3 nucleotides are TGTGCCAGCAGTTTATTTCTAGCGGTATACAATGAGCAGTTCTTC. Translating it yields CASSLFLAVYNEQFF.

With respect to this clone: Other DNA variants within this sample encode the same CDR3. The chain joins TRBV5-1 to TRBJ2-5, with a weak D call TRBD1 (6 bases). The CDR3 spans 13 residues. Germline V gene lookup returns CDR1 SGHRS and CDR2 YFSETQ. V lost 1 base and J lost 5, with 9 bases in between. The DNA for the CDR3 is TGCGCCAGCAGCTTGCAGGGGAAGGAGACCCAGTACTTC. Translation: CASSLQGKETQYF.

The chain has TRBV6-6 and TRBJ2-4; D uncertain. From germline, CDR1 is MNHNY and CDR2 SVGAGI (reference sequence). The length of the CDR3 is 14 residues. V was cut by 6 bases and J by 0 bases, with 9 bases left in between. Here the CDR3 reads CASSTYKAKNIQYF. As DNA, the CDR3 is TGTGCCAGCAGCACATACAAAGCCAAAAACATTCAGTACTTC.

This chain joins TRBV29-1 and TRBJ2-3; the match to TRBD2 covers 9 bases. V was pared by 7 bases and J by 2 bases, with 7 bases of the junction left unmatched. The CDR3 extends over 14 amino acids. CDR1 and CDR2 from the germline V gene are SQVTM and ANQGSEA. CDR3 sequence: CSAETSGFTDTQYF. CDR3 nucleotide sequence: TGCAGCGCTGAGACTAGCGGTTTCACAGATACGCAGTATTTT.

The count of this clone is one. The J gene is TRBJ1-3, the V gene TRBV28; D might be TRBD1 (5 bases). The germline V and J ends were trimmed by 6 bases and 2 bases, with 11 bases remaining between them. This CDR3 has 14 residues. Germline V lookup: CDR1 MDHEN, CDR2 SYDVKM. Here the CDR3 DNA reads TGTGCCAGCAGGGCTCAGGGTCCTGGAAACACCATATATTTT. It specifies CASRAQGPGNTIYF.

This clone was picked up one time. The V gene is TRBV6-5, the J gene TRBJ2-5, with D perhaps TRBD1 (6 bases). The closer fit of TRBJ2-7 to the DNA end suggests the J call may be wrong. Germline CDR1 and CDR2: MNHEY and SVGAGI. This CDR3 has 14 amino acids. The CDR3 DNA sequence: TGTGCCAGCAGCCGGACAGCCGTCTCCTACGAGCAGTACTTC. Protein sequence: CASSRTAVSYEQYF.

The CDR3 spells CASSRSGSGGYTF. The CDR3, as DNA: TGTGCCAGCAGCCGATCAGGATCGGGGGGCTACACCTTC. The chain joins TRBV6-5 to TRBJ1-2; D remains ambiguous. Germline V lookup: CDR1 MNHEY, CDR2 SVGAGI. V lost 6 bases and J 8 bases, leaving 16 bases between the germline ends. The CDR3 length is 13 residues.

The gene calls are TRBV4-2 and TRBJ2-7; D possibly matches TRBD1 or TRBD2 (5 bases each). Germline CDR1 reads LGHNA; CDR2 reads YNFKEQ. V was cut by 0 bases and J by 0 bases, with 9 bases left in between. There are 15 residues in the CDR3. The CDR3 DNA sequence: TGTGCCAGCAGCCAAGAGAGGGGTAGCTCCTACGAGCAGTACTTC. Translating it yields CASSQERGSSYEQYF.

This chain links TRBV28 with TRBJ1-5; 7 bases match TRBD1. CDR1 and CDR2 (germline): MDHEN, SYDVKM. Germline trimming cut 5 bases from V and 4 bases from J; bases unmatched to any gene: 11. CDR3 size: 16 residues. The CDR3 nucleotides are TGTGCCAGCAGTCTCGGGACAGCCAGGGCAAATCAGCCCCAGCATTTT. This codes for CASSLGTARANQPQHF.

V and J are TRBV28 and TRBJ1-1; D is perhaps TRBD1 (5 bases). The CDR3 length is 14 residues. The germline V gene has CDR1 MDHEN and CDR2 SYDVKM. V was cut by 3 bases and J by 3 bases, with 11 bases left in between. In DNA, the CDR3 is TGTGCCAGCAGTTTGGTGGGAGGGGACACTGAAGCTTTCTTT. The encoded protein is CASSLVGGDTEAFF.

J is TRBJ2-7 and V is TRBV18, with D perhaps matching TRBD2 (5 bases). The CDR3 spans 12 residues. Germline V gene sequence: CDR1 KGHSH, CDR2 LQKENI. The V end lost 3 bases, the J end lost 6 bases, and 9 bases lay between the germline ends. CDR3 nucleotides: TGTGCCAGCTCACCGGGAGCCGTCGAGCAGTACTTC. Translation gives CASSPGAVEQYF.

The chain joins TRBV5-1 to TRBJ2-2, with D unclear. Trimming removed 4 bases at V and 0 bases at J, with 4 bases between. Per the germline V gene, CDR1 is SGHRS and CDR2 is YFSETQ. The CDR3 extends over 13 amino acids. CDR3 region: CASSPPNTGELFF. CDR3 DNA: TGCGCCAGCAGCCCTCCGAACACCGGGGAGCTGTTTTTT. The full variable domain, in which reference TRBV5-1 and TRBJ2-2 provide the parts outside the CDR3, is KAGVTQTPRYLIKTRGQQVTLSCSPISGHRSVSWYQQTPGQGLQFLFEYFSETQRNKGNFPGRFSGRQFSNSRSEMNVSTLELGDSALYLCASSPPNTGELFFGEGSRLTVL.